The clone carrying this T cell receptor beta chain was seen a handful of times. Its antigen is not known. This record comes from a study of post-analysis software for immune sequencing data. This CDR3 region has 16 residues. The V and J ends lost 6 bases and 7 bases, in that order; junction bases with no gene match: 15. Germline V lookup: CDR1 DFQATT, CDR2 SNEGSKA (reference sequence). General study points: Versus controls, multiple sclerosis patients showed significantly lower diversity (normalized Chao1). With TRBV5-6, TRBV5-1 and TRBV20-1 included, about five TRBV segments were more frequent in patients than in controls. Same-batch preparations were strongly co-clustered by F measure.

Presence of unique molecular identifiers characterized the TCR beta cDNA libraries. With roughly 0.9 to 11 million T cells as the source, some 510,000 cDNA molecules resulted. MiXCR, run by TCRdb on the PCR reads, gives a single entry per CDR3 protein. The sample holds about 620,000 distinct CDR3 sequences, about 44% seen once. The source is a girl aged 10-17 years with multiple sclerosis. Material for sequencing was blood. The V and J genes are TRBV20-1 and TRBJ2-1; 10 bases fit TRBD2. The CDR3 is CSAGRMSSGRRNEQFF. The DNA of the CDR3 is TGCAGTGCAGGTCGGATGTCTAGCGGGAGAAGGAATGAGCAGTTCTTC.